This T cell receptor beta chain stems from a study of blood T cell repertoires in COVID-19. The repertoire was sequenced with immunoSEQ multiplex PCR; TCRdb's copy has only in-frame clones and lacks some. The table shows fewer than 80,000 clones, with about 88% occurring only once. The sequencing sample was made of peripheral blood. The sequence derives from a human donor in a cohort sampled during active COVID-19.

The CDR3 DNA reads TGTGCCAGCAGTCGCCGACTAGCGTTCTCCTACAATGAGCAGTTCTTC. Residues: CASSRRLAFSYNEQFF. The rearrangement links TRBV28 to TRBJ2-1; TRBD2 aligns across 8 bases. The germline V gene encodes CDR1 MDHEN and CDR2 SYDVKM. The CDR3 spans 16 residues. After removal of 5 bases from V and 0 bases from J, the junction contained 6 bases not matched to a gene.